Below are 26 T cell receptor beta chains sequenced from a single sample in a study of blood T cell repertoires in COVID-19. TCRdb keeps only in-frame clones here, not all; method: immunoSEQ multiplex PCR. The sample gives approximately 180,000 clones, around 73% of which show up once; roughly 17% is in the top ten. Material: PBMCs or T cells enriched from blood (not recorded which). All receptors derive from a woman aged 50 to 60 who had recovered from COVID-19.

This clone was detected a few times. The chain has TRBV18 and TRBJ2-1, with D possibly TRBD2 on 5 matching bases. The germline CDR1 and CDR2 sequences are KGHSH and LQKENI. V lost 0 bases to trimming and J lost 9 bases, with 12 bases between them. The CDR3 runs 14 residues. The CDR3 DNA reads TGTGCCAGCTCACCACCGGCGCGGGCGGGTGAGCAGTTCTTC. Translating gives CASSPPARAGEQFF.

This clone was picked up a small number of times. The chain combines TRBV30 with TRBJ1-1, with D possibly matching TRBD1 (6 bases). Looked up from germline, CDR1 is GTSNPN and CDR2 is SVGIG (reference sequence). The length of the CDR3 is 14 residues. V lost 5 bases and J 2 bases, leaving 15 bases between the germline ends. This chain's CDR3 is CAWSQGLSNTEAFF. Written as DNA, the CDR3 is TGTGCCTGGTCACAGGGCCTGAGTAACACTGAAGCTTTCTTT.

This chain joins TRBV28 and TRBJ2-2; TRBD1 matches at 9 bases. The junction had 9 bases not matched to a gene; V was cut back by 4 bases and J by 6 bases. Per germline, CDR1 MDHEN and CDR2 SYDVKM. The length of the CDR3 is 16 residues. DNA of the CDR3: TGTGCCAGCAGTTCCGGGGACAGGGAGATCTCCGGGGAGCTGTTTTTT. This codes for CASSSGDREISGELFF.

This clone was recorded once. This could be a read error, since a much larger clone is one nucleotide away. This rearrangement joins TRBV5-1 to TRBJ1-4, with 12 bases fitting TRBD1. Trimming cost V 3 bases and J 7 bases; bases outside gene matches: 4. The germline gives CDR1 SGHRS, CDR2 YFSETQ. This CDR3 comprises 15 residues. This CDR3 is CASSSSGQGAEKLFF. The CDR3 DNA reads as TGCGCCAGCAGCTCGTCGGGACAGGGGGCTGAAAAACTGTTTTTT.

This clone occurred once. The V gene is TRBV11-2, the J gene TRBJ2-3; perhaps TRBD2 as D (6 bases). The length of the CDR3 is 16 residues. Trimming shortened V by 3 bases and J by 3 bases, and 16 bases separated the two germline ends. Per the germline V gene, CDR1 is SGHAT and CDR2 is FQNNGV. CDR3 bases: TGTGCCAGCAGCTTGGGGGGAGGCCAGGTTACAGATACGCAGTATTTT. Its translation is CASSLGGGQVTDTQYF.

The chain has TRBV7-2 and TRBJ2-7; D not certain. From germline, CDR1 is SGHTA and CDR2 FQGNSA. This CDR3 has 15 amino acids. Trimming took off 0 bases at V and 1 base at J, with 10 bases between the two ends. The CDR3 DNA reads TGTGCCAGCAGCTTAGCCACGACCAGGTCCTACGAGCAGTACTTC. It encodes CASSLATTRSYEQYF.

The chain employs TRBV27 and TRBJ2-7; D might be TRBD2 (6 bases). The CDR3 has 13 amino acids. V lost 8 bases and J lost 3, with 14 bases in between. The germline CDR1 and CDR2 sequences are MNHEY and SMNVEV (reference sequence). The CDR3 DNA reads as TGTGCCAGCCGGGGGAGGCGGAACTACGAGCAGTACTTC. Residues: CASRGRRNYEQYF.

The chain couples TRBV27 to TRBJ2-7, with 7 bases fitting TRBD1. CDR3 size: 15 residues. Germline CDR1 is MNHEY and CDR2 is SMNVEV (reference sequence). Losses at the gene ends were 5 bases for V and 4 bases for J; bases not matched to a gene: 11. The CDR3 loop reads CASSTETGKRYEQYF. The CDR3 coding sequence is TGTGCCAGCAGTACCGAGACAGGGAAGAGATACGAGCAGTACTTC.

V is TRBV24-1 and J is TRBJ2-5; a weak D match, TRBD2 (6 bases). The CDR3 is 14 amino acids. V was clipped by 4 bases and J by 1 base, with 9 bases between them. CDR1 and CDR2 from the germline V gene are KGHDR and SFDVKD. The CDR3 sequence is CATSESGRQETQYF. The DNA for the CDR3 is TGTGCCACCAGTGAGAGCGGGCGCCAAGAGACCCAGTACTTC.

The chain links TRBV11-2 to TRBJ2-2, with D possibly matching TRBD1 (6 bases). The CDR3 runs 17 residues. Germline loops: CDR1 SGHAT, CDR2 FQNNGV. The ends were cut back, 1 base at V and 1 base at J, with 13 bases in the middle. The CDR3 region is CASSLVTWTVNTGELFF. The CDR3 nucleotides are TGTGCCAGCAGCTTAGTAACGTGGACAGTGAACACCGGGGAGCTGTTTTTT.

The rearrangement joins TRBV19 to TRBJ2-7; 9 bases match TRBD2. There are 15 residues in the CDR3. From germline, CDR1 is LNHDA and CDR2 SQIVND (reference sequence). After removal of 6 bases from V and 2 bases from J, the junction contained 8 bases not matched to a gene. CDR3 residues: CASRLTSGPTYEQYF. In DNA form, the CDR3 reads TGTGCCAGTAGGCTGACTAGCGGACCGACCTACGAGCAGTACTTC.

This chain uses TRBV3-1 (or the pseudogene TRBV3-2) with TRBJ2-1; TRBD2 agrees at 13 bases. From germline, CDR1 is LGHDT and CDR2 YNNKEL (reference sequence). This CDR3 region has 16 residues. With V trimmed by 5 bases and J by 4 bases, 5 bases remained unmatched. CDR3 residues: CASSYGTSGAYNEQFF. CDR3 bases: TGTGCCAGCAGCTACGGGACTAGCGGGGCTTACAATGAGCAGTTCTTC.

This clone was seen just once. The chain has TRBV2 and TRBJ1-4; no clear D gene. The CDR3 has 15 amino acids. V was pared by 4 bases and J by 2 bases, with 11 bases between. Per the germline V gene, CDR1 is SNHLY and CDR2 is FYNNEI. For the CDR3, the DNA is TGTGCCAGCAGTGTGAGGAGCTCGACTAATGAAAAACTGTTTTTT. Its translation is CASSVRSSTNEKLFF.

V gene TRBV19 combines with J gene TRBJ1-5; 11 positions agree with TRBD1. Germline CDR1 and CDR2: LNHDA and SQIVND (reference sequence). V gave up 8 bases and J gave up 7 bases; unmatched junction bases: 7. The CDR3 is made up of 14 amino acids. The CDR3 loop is CASDGTGGSQPQHF. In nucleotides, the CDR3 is TGTGCCAGTGACGGGACAGGGGGTTCCCAGCCCCAGCATTTT.

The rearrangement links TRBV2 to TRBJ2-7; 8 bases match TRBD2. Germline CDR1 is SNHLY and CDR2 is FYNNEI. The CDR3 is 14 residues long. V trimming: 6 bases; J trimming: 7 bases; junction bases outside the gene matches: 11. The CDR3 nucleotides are TGTGCCAGCAGAGTTACTAGCGGAACTGGAGAGCAGTACTTC. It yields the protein CASRVTSGTGEQYF.

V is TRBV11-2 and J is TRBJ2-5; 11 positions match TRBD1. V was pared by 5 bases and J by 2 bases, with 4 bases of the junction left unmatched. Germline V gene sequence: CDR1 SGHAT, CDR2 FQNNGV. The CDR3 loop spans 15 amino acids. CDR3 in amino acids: CASSRTGGWQETQYF. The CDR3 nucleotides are TGTGCCAGCAGCCGGACAGGGGGCTGGCAAGAGACCCAGTACTTC.

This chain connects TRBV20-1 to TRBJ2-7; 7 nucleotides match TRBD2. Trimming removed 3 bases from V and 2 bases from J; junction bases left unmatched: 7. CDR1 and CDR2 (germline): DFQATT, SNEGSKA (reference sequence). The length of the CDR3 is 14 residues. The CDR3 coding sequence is TGCAGTGCTAGTCTTCCCAGCGGGGCCTACGAGCAGTACTTC. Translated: CSASLPSGAYEQYF.

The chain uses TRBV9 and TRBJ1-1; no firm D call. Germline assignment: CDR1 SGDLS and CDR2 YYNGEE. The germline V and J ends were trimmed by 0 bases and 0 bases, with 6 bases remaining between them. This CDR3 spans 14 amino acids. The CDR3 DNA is TGTGCCAGCAGCGTAGATCCCGTGAACACTGAAGCTTTCTTT. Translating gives CASSVDPVNTEAFF.

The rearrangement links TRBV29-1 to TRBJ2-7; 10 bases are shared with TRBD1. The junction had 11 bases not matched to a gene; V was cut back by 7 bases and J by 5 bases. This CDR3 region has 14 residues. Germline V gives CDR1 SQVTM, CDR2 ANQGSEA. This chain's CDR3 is CSASTGTGVHEQYF. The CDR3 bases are TGCAGCGCAAGCACCGGGACAGGGGTCCACGAGCAGTACTTC.

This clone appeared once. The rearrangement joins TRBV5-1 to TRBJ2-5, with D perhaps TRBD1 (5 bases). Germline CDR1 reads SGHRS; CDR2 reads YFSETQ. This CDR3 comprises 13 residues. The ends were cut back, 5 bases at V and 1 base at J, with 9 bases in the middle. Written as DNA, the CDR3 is TGCGCCAGCAGTCGACAGTTCCAAGAGACCCAGTACTTC. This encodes CASSRQFQETQYF.

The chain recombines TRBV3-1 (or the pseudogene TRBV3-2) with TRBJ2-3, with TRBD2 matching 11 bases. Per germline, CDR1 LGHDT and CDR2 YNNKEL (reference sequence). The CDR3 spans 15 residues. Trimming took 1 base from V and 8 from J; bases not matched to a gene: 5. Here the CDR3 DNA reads TGTGCCAGCAGCCAAGGGGGACTAGCGGCGGCTACGCAGTATTTT. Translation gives CASSQGGLAAATQYF.

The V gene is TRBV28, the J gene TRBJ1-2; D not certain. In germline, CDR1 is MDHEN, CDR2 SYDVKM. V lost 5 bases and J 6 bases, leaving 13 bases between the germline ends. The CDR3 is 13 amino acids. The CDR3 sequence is CASSNPLSNGYTF. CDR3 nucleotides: TGTGCCAGCAGTAATCCCCTGAGTAATGGCTACACCTTC.

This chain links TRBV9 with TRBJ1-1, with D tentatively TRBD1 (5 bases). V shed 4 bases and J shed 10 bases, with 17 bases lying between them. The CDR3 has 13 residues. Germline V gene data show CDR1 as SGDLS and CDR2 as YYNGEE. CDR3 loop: CASSPGVQGRAFF. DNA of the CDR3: TGTGCCAGCAGCCCCGGAGTCCAGGGTAGAGCTTTCTTT.

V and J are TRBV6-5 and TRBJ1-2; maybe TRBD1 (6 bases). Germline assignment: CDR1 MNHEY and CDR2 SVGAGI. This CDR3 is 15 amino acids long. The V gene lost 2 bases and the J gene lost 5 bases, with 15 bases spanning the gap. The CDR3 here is CASSYKAGARYGYTF. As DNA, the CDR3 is TGTGCCAGCAGTTACAAGGCGGGGGCAAGGTATGGCTACACCTTC.

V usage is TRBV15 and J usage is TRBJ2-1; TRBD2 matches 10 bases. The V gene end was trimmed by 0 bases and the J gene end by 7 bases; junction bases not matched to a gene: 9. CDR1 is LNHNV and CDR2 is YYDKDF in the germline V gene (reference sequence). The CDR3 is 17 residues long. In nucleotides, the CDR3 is TGTGCCACCAGCAGAGAGTTAGCGGGAGGTTTCGCGAATGAGCAGTTCTTC. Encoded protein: CATSRELAGGFANEQFF. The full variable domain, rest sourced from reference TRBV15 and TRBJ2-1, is DAMVIQNPRYQVTQFGKPVTLSCSQTLNHNVMYWYQQKSSQAPKLLFHYYDKDFNNEADTPDNFQSRRPNTSFCFLDIRSPGLGDTAMYLCATSRELAGGFANEQFFGPGTRLTVL.

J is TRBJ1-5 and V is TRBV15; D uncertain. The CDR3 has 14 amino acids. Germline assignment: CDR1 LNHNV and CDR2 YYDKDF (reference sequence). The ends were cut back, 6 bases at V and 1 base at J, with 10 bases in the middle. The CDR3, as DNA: TGTGCCACCAGTCGGGGAGGCAGCAATCAGCCCCAGCATTTT. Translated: CATSRGGSNQPQHF.